Following are 24 T cell receptor beta chains from one sample sequenced in a study of HIV-infected children after antiretroviral therapy interruption. RNA-based 3' RACE libraries used unique molecular identifiers. TCRdb re-called the 3' RACE reads with MiXCR, one entry per CDR3 protein. This table has about 89,000 distinct CDR3 sequences, about 7% appearing once. Treatment described: PENTA 11 planned treatment interruption arm or continuous ART arm. The sequencing here drew on CD45RA+ CD4+ T cells from PBMCs, pooled from several time points, taken from a donor given antiretroviral therapy, either interrupted or continuous. The subset is: naive CD4+ CD45RA+ CD45RO- T cells. The origin of the receptors is a pool of human donors with HIV.

There are a few counts of this clonotype. The chain combines TRBV12-3 or TRBV12-4 with TRBJ2-2; 7 bases match TRBD2. The CDR3 runs to 14 residues. Losses at the gene ends were 1 base for V and 9 bases for J; bases not matched to a gene: 5. The CDR3 protein is CASSLVPGGRELFF. The DNA for the CDR3 is TGTGCCAGCAGTTTAGTCCCGGGGGGTAGGGAGCTGTTTTTT.

In its sample, this clonotype was seen a few times. CDR3 sequence reads: CASSQDSPSTDTQYF. The CDR3 coding sequence is TGTGCCAGCAGTCAGGACAGCCCTAGCACAGATACGCAGTATTTT. The chain has TRBV5-4 and TRBJ2-3; the D gene is possibly TRBD1 (6 bases). Trimming took off 5 bases at V and 0 bases at J, with 13 bases between the two ends. The CDR3 has 15 amino acids. Germline loops: CDR1 SGHNT, CDR2 YYREEE (reference sequence).

This clonotype was seen at least ten times. The chain carries TRBV12-3 or TRBV12-4 and TRBJ1-4; D remains ambiguous. CDR3 size: 13 residues. V was clipped by 2 bases and J by 12 bases, with 13 bases between them. The CDR3 region has the DNA TGTGCCAGCAGTTTATCGAACGGTGCGGAACTGTTTTTT. Protein: CASSLSNGAELFF.

This clonotype was recorded a few times. This chain connects TRBV19 to TRBJ1-1; D may be TRBD1 (6 bases). This CDR3 spans 14 amino acids. Trimming left V 3 bases short and J 6 bases short, with 14 bases between. Germline values: CDR1 LNHDA, CDR2 SQIVND (reference sequence). In nucleotides, the CDR3 is TGTGCCAGTAGTATTCGACAGGTGAAATCTGAAGCTTTCTTT. This encodes CASSIRQVKSEAFF.

This clonotype was seen at least ten times. The CDR3 sequence is CASSLGLSGTEAFF. CDR3 in DNA: TGTGCCAGCAGCTTAGGCCTCTCAGGGACTGAAGCTTTCTTT. The chain uses TRBV7-2 and TRBJ1-1; the D gene is possibly TRBD1 (5 bases). The CDR3 is 14 residues long. Germline V gives CDR1 SGHTA, CDR2 FQGNSA. Trimming left V 1 base short and J 5 bases short, with 11 bases between.

At least ten counts were recorded for this clonotype. The chain has TRBV2 and TRBJ2-5; 7 nucleotides align to TRBD1. V lost 10 bases to trimming and J lost 5 bases; unmatched junction nucleotides: 13. This CDR3 region has 14 residues. CDR1 and CDR2 (germline): SNHLY, FYNNEI. DNA of the CDR3: TGTGCCACCGATCCGACAGGGACGTTCGAGACCCAGTACTTC. Amino acids: CATDPTGTFETQYF. The variable domain in full, completed from reference TRBV2 and TRBJ2-5, reads EPEVTQTPSHQVTQMGQEVILRCVPISNHLYFYWYRQILGQKVEFLVSFYNNEISEKSEIFDDQFSVERPDGSNFTLKIRSTKLEDSAMYFCATDPTGTFETQYFGPGTRLLVL.

The table lists this clonotype with many counts. The chain combines TRBV11-2 with TRBJ2-6; D gene unclear. CDR3 length: 14 residues. V was pared by 1 base and J by 1 base, with 2 bases between. The germline V gene has CDR1 SGHAT and CDR2 FQNNGV. DNA of the CDR3: TGTGCCAGCAGCTTAGTTTCTGGGGCCAACGTCCTGACTTTC. It yields the protein CASSLVSGANVLTF.

This clonotype appeared many times. The rearrangement links TRBV11-2 to TRBJ2-1, with 8 bases that match TRBD2. This CDR3 is built from 14 residues. CDR1 and CDR2 from the germline V gene are SGHAT and FQNNGV. V lost 0 bases, J lost 6 bases, and 1 base stayed unmatched. CDR3 in DNA: TGTGCCAGCAGCTTAGATCGGGGGGGCAATGAGCAGTTCTTC. Translating gives CASSLDRGGNEQFF.

J is TRBJ1-3 and V is TRBV10-3, with TRBD1 matching over 9 bases. Unmatched junction bases numbered 20, after V lost 5 bases and J lost 15 bases. Germline CDR1 reads ENHRY; CDR2 reads SYGVKD. The CDR3 is 16 residues long. The CDR3 spells CAISRVPTGQGSASYF. The CDR3 DNA reads as TGTGCCATCAGTCGAGTCCCTACGGGACAGGGTTCGGCATCATATTTT.

The V call is TRBV10-3, the J call TRBJ2-7; D is ambiguous. This CDR3 has 16 amino acids. V shed 0 bases and J shed 7 bases, with 19 bases lying between them. From germline, CDR1 is ENHRY and CDR2 SYGVKD. The chain's CDR3 is CAISESDGIGSQEQYF. CDR3 coding DNA: TGTGCCATCAGTGAGTCCGACGGTATTGGGTCTCAAGAGCAGTACTTC.

This clonotype was counted at least ten times. The rearrangement joins TRBV6-6 to TRBJ2-7, with D hard to call. Trimming stripped 2 bases from V and 3 bases from J, with 14 bases between. Germline V gene sequence: CDR1 MNHNY, CDR2 SVGAGI (reference sequence). The CDR3 has 15 amino acids. The CDR3 coding sequence is TGTGCCAGCAGTTACAGATCTCGCGGCAGCTACGAGCAGTACTTC. This codes for CASSYRSRGSYEQYF.

This clonotype was seen at least ten times. The chain employs TRBV9 and TRBJ2-7; the D is unclear. Germline values: CDR1 SGDLS, CDR2 YYNGEE. The CDR3 is 16 residues long. Deletions cut 4 bases from V and 0 bases from J, with 17 bases between. The CDR3 DNA follows: TGTGCCAGCAGCACCCCCCTTGGGTCAACCTCCTACGAGCAGTACTTC. This encodes CASSTPLGSTSYEQYF.

The chain uses TRBV20-1 and TRBJ2-5, with 7 bases identical to TRBD1. CDR3 length: 15 residues. Germline trimming cut 6 bases from V and 1 base from J; bases unmatched to any gene: 11. The V gene's germline CDR1 is DFQATT and CDR2 SNEGSKA (reference sequence). CDR3 in amino acids: CSAVDGDRFQETQYF. DNA of the CDR3: TGCAGTGCCGTAGACGGGGACAGATTCCAAGAGACCCAGTACTTC.

The table lists this clonotype with many counts. V usage is TRBV11-2 and J usage is TRBJ2-1; D is uncertain. V lost 2 bases and J lost 0, with 8 bases in between. The CDR3 is 15 amino acids. Germline V gives CDR1 SGHAT, CDR2 FQNNGV. In DNA, the CDR3 is TGTGCCAGCAGCTTAACCGAGAGCTCCTACAATGAGCAGTTCTTC. It is translated as CASSLTESSYNEQFF.

This clonotype has at least ten counts. This chain uses TRBV5-1 with TRBJ2-3, with unresolved D. Trimming took 4 bases from V and 7 from J, leaving 10 bases between them. This CDR3 is built from 12 residues. Germline CDR1 and CDR2: SGHRS and YFSETQ. The CDR3 reads CASSPDSNTQYF. CDR3 nucleotide sequence: TGCGCCAGCAGCCCTGATTCAAATACGCAGTATTTT. Full variable domain (rest looked up from reference TRBV5-1 and TRBJ2-3): KAGVTQTPRYLIKTRGQQVTLSCSPISGHRSVSWYQQTPGQGLQFLFEYFSETQRNKGNFPGRFSGRQFSNSRSEMNVSTLELGDSALYLCASSPDSNTQYFGPGTRLTVL.

At least ten counts were recorded for this clonotype. The chain couples TRBV13 to TRBJ2-5; 15 bases align to TRBD2. The CDR3 runs to 17 residues. The germline V gene encodes CDR1 PRHDT and CDR2 FYEKMQ (reference sequence). V shed 5 bases and J 7 bases; nucleotides not matched to a gene: 11. Written as DNA, the CDR3 is TGTGCCAGCAGCGCCGGACTAGCGGGGGGGCCGGAGGTGACCCAGTACTTC. Its translation is CASSAGLAGGPEVTQYF.

This clonotype was recorded at least ten times. The chain has TRBV19 and TRBJ2-5; D is unclear. CDR1 LNHDA and CDR2 SQIVND come from the germline V gene (reference sequence). The CDR3 length is 13 residues. Trimming left V 6 bases short and J 1 base short, with 9 bases between. CDR3 residues: CASRIWGQETQYF. Here the CDR3 DNA reads TGTGCCAGTAGGATTTGGGGCCAAGAGACCCAGTACTTC.

The chain carries TRBV7-9 and TRBJ1-2, with D hard to call. There are 15 residues in the CDR3. Per the germline V gene, CDR1 is SEHNR and CDR2 is FQNEAQ (reference sequence). Trimming removed 1 base at V and 4 bases at J, with 13 bases between. The CDR3 protein is CASSLVDSELYGYTF. The CDR3 DNA follows: TGTGCCAGCAGCTTAGTAGATTCGGAGCTCTATGGCTACACCTTC.

This clonotype was detected many times. The V and J genes are TRBV12-3 or TRBV12-4 and TRBJ1-2; D remains unclear. V lost 7 bases, J lost 0 bases, and 12 bases lay in between. There are 14 residues in the CDR3. CDR3 coding DNA: TGTGCCAGCACCCCCGGACGGGCTAACTATGGCTACACCTTC. Translating it yields CASTPGRANYGYTF.

The rearrangement uses TRBV18 and TRBJ1-1; D perhaps matches TRBD1 (6 bases). Germline V CDR1 and CDR2: KGHSH, LQKENI. The CDR3 length is 15 residues. The V end lost 4 bases, the J end lost 0 bases, and 12 bases lay between the germline ends. The DNA for the CDR3 is TGTGCCAGCTCACTAGGGGGGATTATGAACACTGAAGCTTTCTTT. It translates to CASSLGGIMNTEAFF.

In its sample, this clonotype was seen many times. The chain uses TRBV4-1 and TRBJ1-2; 7 bases fit TRBD1. The CDR3 spans 14 residues. The germline gives CDR1 MGHRA, CDR2 YSYEKL. J lost 8 bases, V lost 0 bases, and 6 bases had no gene match. CDR3 in DNA: TGCGCCAGCAGCCAAGATCTAGGGACAGCCGGCTACACCTTC. This gives the protein CASSQDLGTAGYTF.

The rearrangement links TRBV14 to TRBJ2-7, with TRBD2 matching over 10 bases. Per the germline V gene, CDR1 is SGHDN and CDR2 is FVKESK. Trimming cost V 2 bases and J 5 bases; bases outside gene matches: 15. The CDR3 is 18 amino acids. In DNA form, the CDR3 reads TGTGCCAGCAGCCAACGCAAGAGCGGGAGGGTTAGGCGCGACGAGCAGTACTTC. It encodes CASSQRKSGRVRRDEQYF.

This clonotype was seen ten or more times. The J gene is TRBJ1-5, the V gene TRBV20-1, with TRBD1 matching 8 bases. The CDR3 runs 15 residues. The ends lost 6 bases at V and 11 bases at J; junction bases unmatched: 18. Germline V lookup: CDR1 DFQATT, CDR2 SNEGSKA (reference sequence). CDR3 region: CSALAILTGQGTQHF. The CDR3 coding sequence is TGCAGTGCACTCGCGATATTAACTGGACAGGGAACCCAGCATTTT.

This clonotype has a count of ten or more. The chain recombines TRBV18 with TRBJ1-2; the match to TRBD1 covers 8 bases. CDR1 and CDR2 from the germline V gene are KGHSH and LQKENI. The V gene end was trimmed by 3 bases and the J gene end by 0 bases; junction bases not matched to a gene: 12. The CDR3 is 18 amino acids. The CDR3 region is CASSPLATGEIANYGYTF. CDR3 DNA sequence: TGTGCCAGCTCACCGCTTGCGACAGGGGAAATTGCTAACTATGGCTACACCTTC.